This T cell receptor beta chain was identified during a study of shared clonotypes between healthy human individuals (dated by TCRdb to the early 2020s). General notes on the study: The cohort comprised a couple of women and a few men aged 18 to 49 years. Different laboratories and diverse techniques were used to prepare libraries and sequence TCR repertoires, to increase sequencing depth and limit assay-specific biases. Between about 0.94 and 8.9 billion PBMCs per donor were obtained by leukapheresis. For each donor, CD4 naive and CD4 memory were each given three plates, CD8 naive was given two plates, and CD8 memory was given one plate. To estimate repertoire size and how much clonotype sharing occurs between individuals, the study deeply sequenced the blood TCR repertoires of several healthy adults. On the study overall, not on this receptor specifically: Because the study included only a small number of donors, the genetic and exposure-history diversity represented was limited. Rarefaction of sorted-subset datasets indicated incomplete sequencing despite the large sequencing depth. When several donors were compared, the shared fraction of clonotypes was about 5% for naive CD4, less than 4% for naive CD8, roughly 2.5% for memory CD4, and approximately 0.4% for memory CD8. Larger estimated clonotype richness was generally found for naive subsets than for memory subsets. Sampling was limited to blood, and TCR repertoires in tissue likely differ from TCR repertoires in blood. Compared with non-shared clonotypes, the clonotypes found in all four sorted-subset donors had higher generation probabilities. Pairwise subsampling indicated that sequencing depth was expected to affect the degree of clonotype sharing among donors.

Using the deep immunoSEQ assay, TCR CDR3 regions were amplified from genomic DNA by multiplex PCR. Genomic DNA extracted from each cell subset was distributed evenly over all wells of several immunoSEQ 96-well plates, and each plate served as one replicate. For sorted subsets, each replicate PCR was loaded with roughly 0.2 ug genomic DNA, equivalent to some 31,000 T cell genomes. Purified libraries were quantified with a Qubit 3.0 fluorometer, sized on a Bioanalyzer 2100, and re-quantified with the KAPA Library Quantification kit. Every immunoSEQ 96-well plate was sequenced on a dedicated single-read 150-cycle Illumina NextSeq 550 flow cell. As for the authors' bioinformatics: The immunoSEQ output contained only junctional sequences without quality scores, so filtering could not match that applied to full-length reads. Sequences were annotated with PyIR, a Python wrapper for IgBLAST v1.9, using IMGT germline references to assign V/J genes and CDR3. Reads with weak V/J assignments (E-value above 1e-6), missing CDR3, stop codons, out-of-frame junctions, or ambiguous translated residues were removed. V3J clonotypes were defined as sequences sharing the same inferred V gene, J gene, and CDR3 amino acid sequence. Percentage overlap between repertoires was calculated by dividing the number of shared unique clonotypes by the size of the smaller repertoire. Three approaches were used to assess repertoire richness: RTK rarefaction, the Chao1 estimator, and Recon v2.1 estimates of unobserved clonotypes. For all TCRbeta clonotypes obtained by the gDNA method from several donors, generation probabilities were computed with OLGA. TCRdb took over this immuneACCESS table, retaining in-frame rearrangements with V and J assigned. Such tables are incomplete; in checked studies, under half of the missing clones stem from an unresolved V gene, and the remainder is unexplained. From that table come the V and J calls and clone size; the DNA was used to work out D and trimming. This sample gives around 330,000 clones in total; less than 85% of them show up just once. The ten largest clones represent under 13% of the sample.

Healthy HIV-negative adults with no recently reported acute infections or vaccinations were included as donors. Only Caucasian adults living in Nashville, Tennessee, USA were represented among the donors. Magnetic negative selection was used to enrich CD4+ T cells, after which naive cells were positively selected on CD45RA and the negative fraction became the memory subset. Blood was collected by leukapheresis, and PBMCs were isolated by Ficoll-Histopaque density gradient centrifugation and then cryopreserved in liquid nitrogen vapor phase. Purity and quantity of every magnetically sorted T cell population were checked by analytical flow cytometry. From each sorted fraction, genomic DNA was isolated and quantified by UV absorbance on a Nanodrop 2000c. The CDR3 has 13 amino acids, counting the end cysteine and phenylalanine. The DNA shown is the 39-base CDR3, in frame from base 1. Trimmed from V: 7 bases; trimmed from J: 5 bases; junction bases lacking a gene match: 10. The germline V gene sets CDR1 to SQVTM and CDR2 to ANQGSEA.

This clone appeared a single time. Which antigen it targets is not known. The record has no base qualities; no much larger clone is one base away. The sample taken for sequencing was memory CD4+ T cells sorted from blood. The cell subset or site label, read with the paper, signifies: CD45RA-negative fraction. The TCR originated in a man aged 25-45 years in good health. The chain joins TRBV29-1 to TRBJ2-5, and 7 junctional nucleotides match TRBD1. In nucleotide form, the sequence is TGCAGCGCCGGCGGACAGGTTGGCGAGACCCAGTACTTC. Translated, it gives CSAGGQVGETQYF.